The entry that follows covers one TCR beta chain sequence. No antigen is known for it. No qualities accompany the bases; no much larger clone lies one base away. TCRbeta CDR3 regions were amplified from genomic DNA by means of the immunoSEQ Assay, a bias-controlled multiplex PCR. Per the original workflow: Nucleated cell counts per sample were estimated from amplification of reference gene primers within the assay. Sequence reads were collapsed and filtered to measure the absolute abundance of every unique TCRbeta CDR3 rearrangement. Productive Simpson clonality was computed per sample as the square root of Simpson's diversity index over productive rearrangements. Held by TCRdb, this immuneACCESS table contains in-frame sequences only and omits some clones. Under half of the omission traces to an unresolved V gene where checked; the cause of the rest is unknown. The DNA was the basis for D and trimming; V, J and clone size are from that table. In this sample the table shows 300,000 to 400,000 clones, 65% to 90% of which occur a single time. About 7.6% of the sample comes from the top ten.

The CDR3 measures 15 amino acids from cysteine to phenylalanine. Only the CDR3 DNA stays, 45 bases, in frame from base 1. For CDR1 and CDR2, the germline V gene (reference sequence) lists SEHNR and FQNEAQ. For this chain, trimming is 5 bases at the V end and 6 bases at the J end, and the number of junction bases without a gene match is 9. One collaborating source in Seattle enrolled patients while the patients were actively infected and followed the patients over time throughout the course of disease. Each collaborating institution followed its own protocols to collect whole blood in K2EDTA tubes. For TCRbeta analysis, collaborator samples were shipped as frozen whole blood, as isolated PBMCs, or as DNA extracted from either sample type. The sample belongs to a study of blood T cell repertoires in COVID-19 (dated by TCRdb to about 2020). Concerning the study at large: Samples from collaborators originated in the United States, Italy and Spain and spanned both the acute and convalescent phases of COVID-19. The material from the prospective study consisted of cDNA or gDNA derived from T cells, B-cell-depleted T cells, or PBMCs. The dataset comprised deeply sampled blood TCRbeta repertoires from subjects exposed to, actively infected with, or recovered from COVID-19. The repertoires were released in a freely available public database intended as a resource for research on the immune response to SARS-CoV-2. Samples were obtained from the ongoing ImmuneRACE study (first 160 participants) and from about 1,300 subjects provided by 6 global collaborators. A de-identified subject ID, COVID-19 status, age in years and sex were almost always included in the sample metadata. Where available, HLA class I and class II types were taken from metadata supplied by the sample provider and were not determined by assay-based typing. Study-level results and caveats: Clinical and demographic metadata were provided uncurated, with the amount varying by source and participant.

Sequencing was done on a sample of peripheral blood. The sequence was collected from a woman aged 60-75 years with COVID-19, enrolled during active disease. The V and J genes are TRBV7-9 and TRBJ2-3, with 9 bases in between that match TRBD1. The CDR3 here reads CASSPGQGGGDTQYF. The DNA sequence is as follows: TGTGCCAGCAGCCCGGGACAGGGTGGAGGGGATACGCAGTATTTT.